This T cell receptor (beta chain) comes out of a study of T cell responses to AZD1222 COVID-19 vaccine. Germline V gives CDR1 MNHNY, CDR2 SVGAGI (reference sequence). The CDR3 runs to 14 residues. Trimming cost V 6 bases and J 3 bases, with 15 bases left between them. For this clone: What it recognizes is unknown.

This table comes from immunoSEQ multiplex PCR, and its TCRdb copy is limited to in-frame clones, with some not included. The sample consists of some 87,000 clones, 91% of them appearing once. The study's findings and limits: Only six people who got AZD1222 tested seropositive at baseline. Two AZD1222 doses significantly raised spike-specific TCR breadth and depth over controls. White British donors predominated, females outnumbered males, and clonal diversity was possibly underestimated. Repertoire sampling was restricted to post-peak T cell response timepoints.

The sequencing here drew on peripheral blood, taken on day 0 of MenACWY control vaccination. J is TRBJ2-7 and V is TRBV6-6, with a possible D match to TRBD2 (5 bases). This clonotype originated in an adult in good health. The CDR3 loop is CASRDERRIYEQYF. The CDR3 DNA follows: TGTGCCAGCAGGGACGAAAGGAGGATCTACGAGCAGTACTTC.